The 27 T cell receptor beta chains below come from one sample, sequenced in a study of human T cells and chemical hapten exposure. Each CDR3 protein is one row after TCRdb ran MiXCR on the RACE reads. The sample yields approximately 100,000 distinct CDR3 sequences, approximately 11% seen once. Time point specified: patch test 1, 2 weeks after DPC sensitization. The sample's treatment: therapeutic diphenylcyclopropenone sensitization with weekly scalp DPC. Sequenced here: whole blood, sampled in connection with sensitization to the hapten diphenylcyclopropenone (DPC). The origin of the receptors is a woman aged 40 to 50 with alopecia areata. Some clones in this sample may be carry-over from other donors' samples.

This clonotype was counted many times. The chain recombines TRBV5-1 with TRBJ2-3; unclear D gene. The V gene's germline CDR1 is SGHRS and CDR2 YFSETQ. Trimming took 7 bases from V and 2 from J, leaving 8 bases between them. CDR3 length equals 12 residues. The CDR3: CASRANTDTQYF. The CDR3 DNA sequence: TGCGCCAGCCGCGCTAACACAGATACGCAGTATTTT.

In this sample, this clonotype turned up many times. The V and J genes are TRBV6-6 and TRBJ2-7; 10 nucleotides align to TRBD2. Germline assignment: CDR1 MNHNY and CDR2 SVGAGI (reference sequence). V trimming: 6 bases; J trimming: 6 bases; junction bases outside the gene matches: 14. This CDR3 contains 16 residues. The CDR3 sequence: CASSPSWSGRASEQYF. The CDR3, as DNA: TGTGCCAGCAGCCCTTCTTGGAGCGGGAGGGCCTCCGAGCAGTACTTC.

Note on this clonotype: A much more abundant neighbour one base away suggests this may be a read error. The genes are TRBV5-1 and TRBJ2-1; D unresolved. The V end was cut by 1 base, the J end by 8 bases, with 10 bases between. Looked up from germline, CDR1 is SGHRS and CDR2 is YFSETQ. The length of the CDR3 is 13 residues. DNA for the CDR3: TGCGCCAGCAGCTTGACAGATACCCATGAGCAGTTCTTC. This gives the protein CASSLTDTHEQFF.

This clonotype was counted only a few times. V and J are TRBV6-5 and TRBJ2-7, with D unclear. Germline V gene data show CDR1 as MNHEY and CDR2 as SVGAGI. The length of the CDR3 is 13 residues. Trimming took off 0 bases at V and 5 bases at J, with 8 bases between the two ends. The CDR3 DNA is TGTGCCAGCAGTTACTCTGGCCCGGACGAGCAGTACTTC. Its protein product is CASSYSGPDEQYF.

In its sample, this clonotype was seen a few times. The V gene is TRBV7-2, the J gene TRBJ2-1; TRBD1 aligns across 8 bases. Germline V gene lookup returns CDR1 SGHTA and CDR2 FQGNSA. This CDR3 contains 12 residues. With V trimmed by 5 bases and J by 10 bases, 4 bases remained unmatched. CDR3 DNA sequence: TGTGCCAGCAGCCGGGACAGGCGCGAGCAGTTCTTC. Translated, it gives CASSRDRREQFF.

J is TRBJ2-1 and V is TRBV12-3 or TRBV12-4; D is unclear. This CDR3 has 15 residues. Trimming left V 6 bases short and J 0 bases short, with 12 bases between. The DNA for the CDR3 is TGTGCCAGCAGGCCTCTGGGAAGCTCCTACAATGAGCAGTTCTTC. It codes for CASRPLGSSYNEQFF.

The genes are TRBV6-2 or TRBV6-3 and TRBJ2-3; 11 bases match TRBD1. Trimming cost V 4 bases and J 3 bases; bases outside gene matches: 3. The germline V gene has CDR1 MNHEY and CDR2 SVGEGT. The CDR3 extends over 15 amino acids. The CDR3 nucleotides read TGTGCCAGCAGTTGGACAGGGGGCCTGACAGATACGCAGTATTTT. This sequence encodes CASSWTGGLTDTQYF.

The chain combines TRBV7-2 with TRBJ2-1; maybe TRBD2 (6 bases). This CDR3 is 12 amino acids long. The V gene's germline CDR1 is SGHTA and CDR2 FQGNSA. V was trimmed by 0 bases and J by 10 bases, leaving 7 bases between them. The CDR3 protein is CASSLAEGEQFF. Written as DNA, the CDR3 is TGTGCCAGCAGCTTAGCGGAGGGGGAGCAGTTCTTC.

This chain links TRBV9 with TRBJ1-1, with 7 bases matching TRBD1. The CDR3 has 13 residues. The V gene's germline CDR1 is SGDLS and CDR2 YYNGEE. The junction had 7 bases not matched to a gene; V was cut back by 4 bases and J by 7 bases. The DNA of the CDR3 is TGTGCCAGCAGCCCATATGGACAGGTTGAAGCTTTCTTT. Translated, it gives CASSPYGQVEAFF.

This chain connects TRBV11-2 to TRBJ2-3; 9 positions agree with TRBD1. The CDR3 is 16 residues long. Germline V gives CDR1 SGHAT, CDR2 FQNNGV. J was trimmed by 3 bases and V by 5 bases; bases with no gene match: 9. CDR3 in amino acids: CASSPQRTGATDTQYF. Written as DNA, the CDR3 is TGTGCCAGCAGCCCCCAGAGGACAGGGGCGACAGATACGCAGTATTTT.

This clonotype was seen more than once but under ten times. The V and J genes are TRBV7-9 and TRBJ2-5; 7 bases map to TRBD1. The CDR3 extends over 14 amino acids. In germline, CDR1 is SEHNR, CDR2 FQNEAQ (reference sequence). After removal of 4 bases from V and 1 base from J, the junction contained 3 bases not matched to a gene. The CDR3 DNA reads as TGTGCCAGCAGCTCGGGACAGCCCCAAGAGACCCAGTACTTC. Translated: CASSSGQPQETQYF.

The chain has TRBV19 and TRBJ2-1; no reliable D call. The germline CDR1 and CDR2 sequences are LNHDA and SQIVND (reference sequence). V dropped 3 bases and J dropped 3 bases, with 12 bases sitting between them. The CDR3 extends over 15 amino acids. This CDR3 is CASSMASPNYNEQFF. CDR3 coding DNA: TGTGCCAGTAGTATGGCCTCACCCAACTACAATGAGCAGTTCTTC.

The table lists this clonotype with a few counts. CDR3 residues: CASSSNPGNTGELFF. The CDR3 DNA follows: TGTGCCAGCAGCTCAAACCCAGGGAACACCGGGGAGCTGTTTTTT. V and J are TRBV7-2 and TRBJ2-2; no reliable D call. CDR3 size: 15 residues. Germline lookup yields CDR1 SGHTA and CDR2 FQGNSA. V was trimmed by 4 bases and J by 1 base, leaving 10 bases between them.

The sample holds many counts of this clonotype. The chain carries TRBV20-1 and TRBJ2-1; 12 bases are a match to TRBD2. Germline lookup yields CDR1 DFQATT and CDR2 SNEGSKA (reference sequence). V was clipped by 4 bases and J by 6 bases; unmatched bases: 10. This CDR3 region has 16 residues. The CDR3 spells CSATRLAGVRANEQFF. As DNA, the CDR3 is TGCAGTGCTACCCGACTAGCGGGAGTTAGGGCCAATGAGCAGTTCTTC.

This clonotype was observed many times. CDR3 in DNA: TGTGCCAGCTCACCAGGACACGAGCAGTACTTC. Its protein is CASSPGHEQYF. The chain is built from TRBV18 and TRBJ2-7, with D hard to call. Germline CDR1 reads KGHSH; CDR2 reads LQKENI. V lost 2 bases and J lost 5, with 4 bases in between. The CDR3 is made up of 11 amino acids.

The J gene is TRBJ2-3, the V gene TRBV7-2, with D possibly called TRBD1 or TRBD2 (6 bases each). V was cut by 0 bases and J by 6 bases, with 13 bases left in between. Germline V lookup: CDR1 SGHTA, CDR2 FQGNSA. The CDR3 is 15 amino acids. The CDR3 nucleotides are TGTGCCAGCAGCTTAGCTCGGGGGCCGTACGATACGCAGTATTTT. Translation gives CASSLARGPYDTQYF.

This clonotype came up a few times. CDR3 protein: CASSYTRLGNTEAFF. As DNA, the CDR3 is TGTGCCAGCAGTTACACCCGTTTGGGGAACACTGAAGCTTTCTTT. This chain joins TRBV6-5 and TRBJ1-1; no clear D gene. V was trimmed by 2 bases and J by 1 base, leaving 11 bases between them. The CDR3 loop spans 15 amino acids. Germline lookup yields CDR1 MNHEY and CDR2 SVGAGI.

This clonotype was seen only a few times. The chain uses TRBV18 and TRBJ1-3; TRBD1 is a possible D gene (6 bases). The CDR3 length is 16 residues. In germline, CDR1 is KGHSH, CDR2 LQKENI. The V end lost 4 bases, the J end lost 0 bases, and 13 bases lay between the germline ends. CDR3 sequence (DNA): TGTGCCAGCTCACGACCGACAGGAGGCTCTGGAAACACCATATATTTT. Residues: CASSRPTGGSGNTIYF.

This clonotype has only a few counts. The chain combines TRBV14 with TRBJ1-5, with no clear D. Trimming removed 0 bases from V and 5 bases from J, with 5 bases in between. The CDR3 consists of 13 residues. Germline V lookup: CDR1 SGHDN, CDR2 FVKESK. The DNA of the CDR3 is TGTGCCAGCAGCCAAGAGCGACATCAGCCCCAGCATTTT. It translates to CASSQERHQPQHF. Full variable domain (missing parts from reference TRBV14 and TRBJ1-5): EAGVTQFPSHSVIEKGQTVTLRCDPISGHDNLYWYRRVMGKEIKFLLHFVKESKQDESGMPNNRFLAERTGGTYSTLKVQPAELEDSGVYFCASSQERHQPQHFGDGTRLSIL.

This clonotype was observed a few times. The chain uses TRBV7-2 and TRBJ2-1; D is unclear. This CDR3 spans 11 amino acids. CDR1 is SGHTA, CDR2 FQGNSA, per germline. The V and J ends lost 5 bases and 8 bases respectively, with 7 bases between them. The CDR3 DNA reads TGTGCCAGCAGCATATTCTATGAGCAGTTCTTC. It encodes CASSIFYEQFF.

This clonotype was observed many times. This chain links TRBV30 with TRBJ1-1, with a weak D call TRBD1 (5 bases). V was clipped by 3 bases and J by 1 base, with 9 bases between them. The CDR3 totals 13 residues. Per the germline V gene, CDR1 is GTSNPN and CDR2 is SVGIG (reference sequence). This chain's CDR3 is CAWRRTGNTEAFF. CDR3 in DNA: TGTGCCTGGAGGCGTACAGGGAACACTGAAGCTTTCTTT.

The count of this clonotype is one. The genes are TRBV19 and TRBJ2-3; no clear D. V lost 1 base, J lost 5 bases, and 7 bases lay in between. Germline CDR1 reads LNHDA; CDR2 reads SQIVND (reference sequence). The CDR3 totals 13 residues. CDR3 amino acids: CASSIAAGDTQYF. The CDR3 DNA is TGTGCCAGTAGTATAGCGGCAGGAGATACGCAGTATTTT.

A few counts support this clonotype. The chain has TRBV10-3 and TRBJ1-1, with a tentative D call TRBD1 (6 bases). V lost 4 bases, J lost 1 base, and 10 bases lay in between. This CDR3 is 14 amino acids long. Germline V gene sequence: CDR1 ENHRY, CDR2 SYGVKD. CDR3 loop: CAISGNRENTEAFF. CDR3 sequence (DNA): TGTGCCATCAGTGGGAACAGGGAGAACACTGAAGCTTTCTTT.

This clonotype was counted only a few times. This rearrangement joins TRBV28 to TRBJ2-7; 11 nucleotides match TRBD2. After removal of 5 bases from V and 2 bases from J, the junction contained 2 bases not matched to a gene. The CDR3 runs to 14 residues. CDR1 is MDHEN, CDR2 SYDVKM, per germline. The CDR3 protein is CASSLAGGTYEQYF. The CDR3 DNA reads TGTGCCAGCAGTCTAGCGGGAGGTACCTACGAGCAGTACTTC.

This chain connects TRBV12-3 or TRBV12-4 to TRBJ1-5; TRBD1 aligns across 7 bases. Trimming cost V 4 bases and J 4 bases; bases outside gene matches: 7. This CDR3 region has 15 residues. CDR3 sequence reads: CASSYRGIENQPQHF. The DNA of the CDR3 is TGTGCCAGCAGTTACAGGGGTATAGAAAATCAGCCCCAGCATTTT.

This clonotype was counted a few times. This chain connects TRBV11-2 to TRBJ2-5; D is uncertain. V lost 5 bases, J lost 7 bases, and 26 bases lay in between. CDR3 length: 17 amino acids. Germline values: CDR1 SGHAT, CDR2 FQNNGV. The CDR3 protein is CASSPLGNTGSKGTQYF. For the CDR3, the DNA is TGTGCCAGCAGCCCTCTCGGAAATACGGGTTCCAAAGGGACCCAGTACTTC.

In this sample, this clonotype turned up many times. The CDR3 DNA reads TGTGCCAGCAGCCAGGGGCGGGGGGGCCCCTGGGAGCAGTTCTTC. Its translation is CASSQGRGGPWEQFF. V and J are TRBV6-4 and TRBJ2-1; TRBD2 matches 9 bases. The CDR3 is 15 amino acids. Germline assignment: CDR1 MRHNA and CDR2 SNTAGT. V lost 6 bases to trimming and J lost 10 bases; unmatched junction nucleotides: 13.